The 15 T cell receptor beta chains presented below share a single source sample, sequenced in a study of blood T cell repertoires in COVID-19 (dated by TCRdb to 2018 to 2020). Library construction relied on the immunoSEQ multiplex PCR assay. In TCRdb, the immuneACCESS table is reduced to in-frame sequences with V and J assigned. These tables do not hold every clone; where another copy was compared, an unresolved V gene accounts for under half, and the others remain unexplained. This sample comprises approximately 81,000 clones, about nine tenths of them detected only once. 1.5% to 2% of the sample is held by the ten biggest clonotypes. Sample: peripheral blood. These receptors came from a woman between 50 and 59 years old in a cohort sampled during active COVID-19.

V gene TRBV5-4 combines with J gene TRBJ2-3; 10 bases match TRBD2. Trimming cost V 0 bases and J 8 bases; bases outside gene matches: 6. Germline CDR1 SGHNT, CDR2 YYREEE (reference sequence). The CDR3 is 15 amino acids. CDR3 sequence reads: CASSLGGSGRPTQYF. CDR3 nucleotide sequence: TGTGCCAGCAGCTTGGGGGGTAGCGGGAGGCCTACGCAGTATTTT. The full variable domain, with the rest looked up from reference TRBV5-4 and TRBJ2-3, is ETGVTQSPTHLIKTRGQQVTLRCSSQSGHNTVSWYQQALGQGPQFIFQYYREEENGRGNFPPRFSGLQFPNYSSELNVNALELDDSALYLCASSLGGSGRPTQYFGPGTRLTVL.

V usage is TRBV10-3 and J usage is TRBJ1-2, with 7 bases aligning to TRBD1. CDR1 is ENHRY and CDR2 is SYGVKD in the germline V gene. The CDR3 covers 18 residues. V lost 3 bases and J lost 0; bases outside the gene matches: 13. The CDR3 spells CAISDRGQSFNTNYGYTF. CDR3 nucleotide sequence: TGTGCCATCAGTGATCGGGGACAGTCTTTTAACACTAACTATGGCTACACCTTC.

The rearrangement joins TRBV13 to TRBJ2-1; 9 positions match TRBD1. The CDR3 spans 14 residues. Germline values: CDR1 PRHDT, CDR2 FYEKMQ (reference sequence). J gave up 16 bases and V 4 bases, and 14 bases lay outside the gene matches. In nucleotides, the CDR3 is TGTGCCAGCAGCTCAGGACAGGGGACTGCTCGTCGATTCTTC. It encodes CASSSGQGTARRFF.

J is TRBJ1-1 and V is TRBV5-1; possibly TRBD1 for D (5 bases). The V gene's germline CDR1 is SGHRS and CDR2 YFSETQ. The CDR3 totals 13 residues. Deletions cut 6 bases from V and 2 bases from J, with 11 bases between. CDR3 in DNA: TGCGCCAGCAAGTTAGGGGTCAACACTGAAGCTTTCTTT. It specifies CASKLGVNTEAFF.

The chain joins TRBV11-2 to TRBJ2-3; 7 nucleotides match TRBD2. Germline values: CDR1 SGHAT, CDR2 FQNNGV. The V gene end was trimmed by 5 bases and the J gene end by 4 bases; junction bases not matched to a gene: 12. There are 16 residues in the CDR3. Here the CDR3 reads CASSQRAGKTPDTQYF. The CDR3 nucleotides are TGTGCCAGCAGCCAACGAGCGGGAAAAACCCCAGATACGCAGTATTTT.

The J gene is TRBJ2-7, the V gene TRBV5-1; D is undetermined. The V end lost 1 base, the J end lost 0 bases, and 8 bases lay between the germline ends. Looked up from germline, CDR1 is SGHRS and CDR2 is YFSETQ. This CDR3 comprises 14 residues. CDR3 protein: CASSLTILSYEQYF. In DNA, the CDR3 is TGCGCCAGCAGCTTGACTATCCTCTCCTACGAGCAGTACTTC.

V gene TRBV9 combines with J gene TRBJ1-2; a weak D match, TRBD1 (5 bases). This CDR3 region has 11 residues. Germline lookup yields CDR1 SGDLS and CDR2 YYNGEE. The ends were cut back, 7 bases at V and 1 base at J, with 5 bases in the middle. The DNA for the CDR3 is TGTGCCAGCGACAGTAACTATGGCTACACCTTC. Translating it yields CASDSNYGYTF.

This chain joins TRBV9 and TRBJ2-2, with D tentatively TRBD1 (5 bases). The length of the CDR3 is 15 residues. Germline V CDR1 and CDR2: SGDLS, YYNGEE. Trimming pared 0 bases from V and 5 bases from J, leaving 11 bases between. CDR3 loop: CASSVGQKRTGELFF. The DNA of the CDR3 is TGTGCCAGCAGCGTAGGACAGAAACGTACCGGGGAGCTGTTTTTT.

V usage is TRBV7-9 and J usage is TRBJ1-2; TRBD1 matches at 8 bases. Germline CDR1 SEHNR, CDR2 FQNEAQ (reference sequence). Unmatched junction bases numbered 6, after V lost 2 bases and J lost 1 base. CDR3 length equals 16 residues. CDR3 loop: CASSLSDRALNYGYTF. In DNA form, the CDR3 reads TGTGCCAGCAGCTTATCGGACAGGGCCCTTAACTATGGCTACACCTTC.

The V and J genes are TRBV11-3 and TRBJ2-7; D may be TRBD2 (5 bases). CDR3 length: 13 residues. Trimming stripped 0 bases from V and 3 bases from J, with 6 bases between. Germline loops: CDR1 SGHNT, CDR2 YENEEA. CDR3 loop: CASSLERDYEQYF. CDR3 in DNA: TGTGCCAGCAGCTTAGAGAGGGACTACGAGCAGTACTTC.

In its sample, this clone was seen a few times. The gene calls are TRBV27 and TRBJ1-6; a possible D gene is TRBD1 (5 bases). This CDR3 region has 14 residues. V was clipped by 2 bases and J by 10 bases, with 12 bases between them. Germline values: CDR1 MNHEY, CDR2 SMNVEV (reference sequence). The CDR3 DNA is TGTGCCAGCAGTTTACTAGGGGTAGGATCACCCCTCCACTTT. Its protein is CASSLLGVGSPLHF.

The rearrangement joins TRBV27 to TRBJ1-1, with D possibly matching TRBD1 (6 bases). Germline values: CDR1 MNHEY, CDR2 SMNVEV (reference sequence). Trimming pared 5 bases from V and 1 base from J, leaving 11 bases between. CDR3 length: 14 residues. The chain's CDR3 is CASSALQGNTEAFF. The CDR3 nucleotides read TGTGCCAGCAGTGCGTTACAGGGGAACACTGAAGCTTTCTTT.

The V and J genes are TRBV5-6 and TRBJ1-6, with 9 bases fitting TRBD1. Germline V gene lookup returns CDR1 SGHDT and CDR2 YYEEEE. The length of the CDR3 is 17 residues. Trimming took 3 bases from V and 7 from J; bases not matched to a gene: 11. This chain's CDR3 is CASSSGAGTGWNSPLHF. The CDR3 DNA sequence: TGTGCCAGCAGCTCAGGGGCCGGGACAGGGTGGAATTCACCCCTCCACTTT.

This clone was seen only once. The V and J genes are TRBV19 and TRBJ2-7; 7 nucleotides match TRBD1. Germline CDR1 LNHDA, CDR2 SQIVND (reference sequence). CDR3 length: 13 amino acids. V lost 3 bases to trimming and J lost 4 bases; unmatched junction nucleotides: 3. The CDR3 DNA reads as TGTGCCAGTAGTATGGGGACAGTGTACGAGCAGTACTTC. Protein product: CASSMGTVYEQYF.

As to this clone: Compared with germline, one end of the junction differs, possibly owing to a read error. CDR3 region: CASTIGRSVYGYTF. CDR3 coding DNA: TGTGCTAGCACCATAGGGAGATCGGTCTATGGCTACACCTTC. V gene TRBV7-7 combines with J gene TRBJ1-2, with D unclear. Per germline, CDR1 SSHAT and CDR2 FNYEAQ (reference sequence). The CDR3 spans 14 residues.